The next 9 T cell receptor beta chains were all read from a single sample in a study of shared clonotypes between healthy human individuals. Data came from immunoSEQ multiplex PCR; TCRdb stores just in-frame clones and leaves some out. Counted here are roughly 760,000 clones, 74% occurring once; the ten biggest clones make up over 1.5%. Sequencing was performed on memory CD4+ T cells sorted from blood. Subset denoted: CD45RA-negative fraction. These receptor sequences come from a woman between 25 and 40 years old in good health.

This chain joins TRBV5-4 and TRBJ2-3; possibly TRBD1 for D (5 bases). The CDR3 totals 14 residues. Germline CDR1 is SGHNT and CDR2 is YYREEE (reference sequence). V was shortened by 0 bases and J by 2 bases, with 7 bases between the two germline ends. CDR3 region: CASSLGGDTDTQYF. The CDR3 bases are TGTGCCAGCAGCTTGGGGGGCGACACAGATACGCAGTATTTT.

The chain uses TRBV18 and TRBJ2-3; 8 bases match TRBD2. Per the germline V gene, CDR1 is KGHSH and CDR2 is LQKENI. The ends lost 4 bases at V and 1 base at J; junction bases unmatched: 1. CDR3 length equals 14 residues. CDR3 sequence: CASSQAGGTDTQYF. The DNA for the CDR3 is TGTGCCAGCTCACAAGCGGGAGGCACAGATACGCAGTATTTT.

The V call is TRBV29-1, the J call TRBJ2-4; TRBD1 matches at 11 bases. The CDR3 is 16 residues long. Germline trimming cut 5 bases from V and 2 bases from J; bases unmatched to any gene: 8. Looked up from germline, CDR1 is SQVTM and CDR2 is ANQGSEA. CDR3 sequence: CSVLAGTGGTKNIQYF. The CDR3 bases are TGCAGCGTTCTTGCCGGGACAGGGGGAACCAAAAACATTCAGTACTTC.

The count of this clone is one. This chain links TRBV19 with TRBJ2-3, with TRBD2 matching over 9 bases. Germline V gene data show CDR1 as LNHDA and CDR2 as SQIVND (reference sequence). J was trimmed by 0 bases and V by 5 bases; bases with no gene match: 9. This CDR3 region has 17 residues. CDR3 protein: CASSAHLAGRSTDTQYF. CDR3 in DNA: TGTGCCAGTAGTGCCCATCTAGCGGGAAGAAGCACAGATACGCAGTATTTT.

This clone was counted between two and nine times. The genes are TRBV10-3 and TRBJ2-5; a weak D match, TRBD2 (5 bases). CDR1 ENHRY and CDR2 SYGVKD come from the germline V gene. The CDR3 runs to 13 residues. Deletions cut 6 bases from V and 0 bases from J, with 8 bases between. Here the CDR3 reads CAISPRDQETQYF. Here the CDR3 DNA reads TGTGCCATCAGCCCGCGGGACCAAGAGACCCAGTACTTC.

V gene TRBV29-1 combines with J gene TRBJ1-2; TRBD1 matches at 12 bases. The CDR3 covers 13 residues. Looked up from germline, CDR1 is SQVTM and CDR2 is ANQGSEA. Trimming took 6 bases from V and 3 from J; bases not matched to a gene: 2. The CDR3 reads CSVGQGADYGYTF. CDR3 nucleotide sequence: TGCAGCGTGGGACAGGGGGCGGACTATGGCTACACCTTC. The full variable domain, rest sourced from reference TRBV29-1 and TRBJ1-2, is SAVISQKPSRDICQRGTSLTIQCQVDSQVTMMFWYRQQPGQSLTLIATANQGSEATYESGFVIDKFPISRPNLTFSTLTVSNMSPEDSSIYLCSVGQGADYGYTFGSGTRLTVV.

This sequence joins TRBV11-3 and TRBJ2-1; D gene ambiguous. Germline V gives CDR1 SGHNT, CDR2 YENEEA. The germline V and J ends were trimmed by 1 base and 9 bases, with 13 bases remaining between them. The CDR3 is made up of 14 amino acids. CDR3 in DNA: TGTGCCAGCAGCTTAGGAACCAGCCTCCCTGAGCAGTTCTTC. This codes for CASSLGTSLPEQFF.

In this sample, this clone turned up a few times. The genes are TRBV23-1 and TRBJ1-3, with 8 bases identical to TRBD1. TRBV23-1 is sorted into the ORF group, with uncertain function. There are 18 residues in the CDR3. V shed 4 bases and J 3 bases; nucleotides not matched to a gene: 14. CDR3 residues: CASSRPLADRDGGNTIYF. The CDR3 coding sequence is TGCGCCAGCAGTCGCCCATTGGCGGACAGGGACGGTGGAAACACCATATATTTT.

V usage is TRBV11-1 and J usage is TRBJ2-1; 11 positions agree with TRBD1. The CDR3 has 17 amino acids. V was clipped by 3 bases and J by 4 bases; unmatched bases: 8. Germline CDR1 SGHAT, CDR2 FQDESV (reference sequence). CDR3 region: CASSLESGTGGYNEQFF. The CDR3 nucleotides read TGTGCCAGCAGCTTGGAATCCGGGACAGGGGGATACAATGAGCAGTTCTTC.